The 18 T cell receptor beta chains given below trace back to one sample, sequenced in a study of CD8 T cells in Susac syndrome. RNA was extracted with the RNeasy kit, and a quantity of about 0.5 to 1 ug was reverse transcribed using random hexamers. TCRdb called the immunoSEQ multiplex PCR reads again in MiXCR, with one record for every CDR3 protein. Of about 100,000 distinct CDR3 sequences detected, around 95% appear once; the ten largest clones hold approximately 0.33%. The sample was CD8+ T cells from PBMCs. The origin of the receptors is a human donor with Susac syndrome.

The chain carries TRBV7-6 and TRBJ2-1, with D hard to call. Germline lookup yields CDR1 SGHVS and CDR2 FNYEAQ. The V end was cut by 3 bases, the J end by 6 bases, with 9 bases between. The CDR3 extends over 13 amino acids. CDR3 in DNA: TGTGCCAGCAGCTTGGAAGGATTCAATGAGCAGTTCTTC. This codes for CASSLEGFNEQFF.

The rearrangement uses TRBV15 and TRBJ2-6; TRBD2 matches 7 bases. CDR3 length equals 18 residues. With 0 bases clipped from V and 1 base from J, the junction kept 6 bases outside the gene matches. Germline CDR1 and CDR2: LNHNV and YYDKDF (reference sequence). The CDR3 loop is CATSRDSGAGSGANVLTF. CDR3 DNA: TGTGCCACCAGCAGAGATTCGGGAGCGGGATCTGGGGCCAACGTCCTGACTTTC.

The J gene is TRBJ1-6, the V gene TRBV7-2; D remains unclear. V lost 0 bases to trimming and J lost 6 bases, with 6 bases between them. Germline CDR1 is SGHTA and CDR2 is FQGNSA. CDR3 length equals 14 residues. CDR3 region: CASSLAAGNSPLHF. The CDR3 DNA is TGTGCCAGCAGCTTAGCGGCTGGTAATTCACCCCTCCACTTT.

This clonotype was observed a handful of times. The chain carries TRBV5-4 and TRBJ2-5, with D unresolved. V was shortened by 3 bases and J by 0 bases, with 6 bases between the two germline ends. Per germline, CDR1 SGHNT and CDR2 YYREEE (reference sequence). This CDR3 has 13 amino acids. This CDR3 is CASSSGYQETQYF. CDR3 bases: TGTGCCAGCAGCTCTGGGTACCAAGAGACCCAGTACTTC.

The chain recombines TRBV9 with TRBJ1-2; D not certain. Germline assignment: CDR1 SGDLS and CDR2 YYNGEE. The CDR3 is 14 residues long. The V and J ends lost 2 bases and 4 bases respectively, with 12 bases between them. The CDR3 DNA sequence: TGTGCCAGCAGCGTCGCAGATTCTTCCTATGGCTACACCTTC. Translated, it gives CASSVADSSYGYTF.

This chain uses TRBV9 with TRBJ2-2, with no clear D. There are 13 residues in the CDR3. V was pared by 3 bases and J by 4 bases, with 7 bases between. Germline V gives CDR1 SGDLS, CDR2 YYNGEE. For the CDR3, the DNA is TGTGCCAGCAGCGCCCCTAGCACCGGGGAGCTGTTTTTT. It encodes CASSAPSTGELFF.

This clonotype was counted once. The gene calls are TRBV29-1 and TRBJ2-5; maybe TRBD1 (6 bases). The CDR3 is 13 residues long. Trimming stripped 3 bases from V and 8 bases from J, with 16 bases between. Germline V CDR1 and CDR2: SQVTM, ANQGSEA. CDR3 nucleotides: TGCAGCGTTGAGACAGGTGCTGGTGGTACCCAGTACTTC. Translated, it gives CSVETGAGGTQYF.

The J gene is TRBJ2-4, the V gene TRBV5-1, with TRBD2 matching over 12 bases. This CDR3 region has 16 residues. Germline V gene sequence: CDR1 SGHRS, CDR2 YFSETQ. Trimming at V came to 9 bases and at J to 8 bases, leaving 15 bases not matched to a gene. For the CDR3, the DNA is TGCGCCACCGCGCTAGCGGGAGGGCCTGGATTGGACATTCAGTACTTC. Amino acid sequence: CATALAGGPGLDIQYF.

J is TRBJ2-1 and V is TRBV28; 12 bases align to TRBD2. The CDR3 consists of 17 residues. V lost 5 bases, J lost 7 bases, and 12 bases stayed unmatched. The germline V gene encodes CDR1 MDHEN and CDR2 SYDVKM. CDR3: CASSVPNLAGGGNEQFF. In nucleotides, the CDR3 is TGTGCCAGCAGTGTTCCCAACCTAGCGGGAGGGGGAAATGAGCAGTTCTTC.

The V gene is TRBV9, the J gene TRBJ2-5; 11 nucleotides align to TRBD2. The V and J ends lost 1 base and 2 bases, in that order; junction bases with no gene match: 4. The CDR3 contains 16 residues. Per germline, CDR1 SGDLS and CDR2 YYNGEE. The CDR3, as DNA: TGTGCCAGCAGCGTATTAGGACTAGCGGGTCAAGAGACCCAGTACTTC. As protein: CASSVLGLAGQETQYF. Looking up the rest from reference TRBV9 and TRBJ2-5 gives the full variable domain: DSGVTQTPKHLITATGQRVTLRCSPRSGDLSVYWYQQSLDQGLQFLIQYYNGEERAKGNILERFSAQQFPDLHSELNLSSLELGDSALYFCASSVLGLAGQETQYFGPGTRLLVL.

V is TRBV4-1 and J is TRBJ2-3; TRBD2 agrees at 7 bases. J gave up 4 bases and V 0 bases, and 4 bases lay outside the gene matches. Germline values: CDR1 MGHRA, CDR2 YSYEKL. The length of the CDR3 is 15 residues. This CDR3 reads CASSQDGRDADTQYF. For the CDR3, the DNA is TGCGCCAGCAGCCAAGATGGGAGGGACGCAGATACGCAGTATTTT.

This chain joins TRBV5-6 and TRBJ2-5; 13 bases line up with TRBD2. The CDR3 is 16 amino acids. J lost 4 bases, V lost 5 bases, and 8 bases had no gene match. Looked up from germline, CDR1 is SGHDT and CDR2 is YYEEEE. CDR3 sequence reads: CASRNGLAGVGETQYF. CDR3 in DNA: TGTGCCAGCAGAAATGGACTAGCGGGGGTGGGAGAGACCCAGTACTTC. The full variable domain, in which reference TRBV5-6 and TRBJ2-5 provide the parts outside the CDR3, is DAGVTQSPTHLIKTRGQQVTLRCSPKSGHDTVSWYQQALGQGPQFIFQYYEEEERQRGNFPDRFSGHQFPNYSSELNVNALLLGDSALYLCASRNGLAGVGETQYFGPGTRLLVL.

The chain carries TRBV2 and TRBJ1-6; D is ambiguous. V lost 4 bases to trimming and J lost 6 bases, with 1 base between them. Germline V CDR1 and CDR2: SNHLY, FYNNEI. CDR3 size: 11 residues. The CDR3 loop is CASSVNSPLHF. The CDR3, as DNA: TGTGCCAGCAGTGTTAATTCACCCCTCCACTTT.

The gene calls are TRBV29-1 and TRBJ2-3; possibly TRBD1 for D (5 bases). Trimming cost V 4 bases and J 2 bases, with 16 bases left between them. The length of the CDR3 is 15 residues. Germline V gene lookup returns CDR1 SQVTM and CDR2 ANQGSEA. This chain's CDR3 is CSVVLPETDTDTQYF. DNA for the CDR3: TGCAGCGTTGTGCTCCCGGAGACAGACACAGATACGCAGTATTTT.

The chain couples TRBV23-1 to TRBJ1-2; D unresolved. TRBV23-1 is given ORF status, its function remaining uncertain. The CDR3 contains 15 residues. V lost 1 base to trimming and J lost 7 bases, with 16 bases between them. The CDR3 nucleotides are TGCGCCAGCAGTCAATATGATGGGGAGGATGCTGGCTACACCTTC. Its translation is CASSQYDGEDAGYTF.

The genes are TRBV29-1 and TRBJ2-1; D is perhaps TRBD1 (6 bases). The CDR3 contains 12 residues. Germline CDR1 and CDR2: SQVTM and ANQGSEA. V shed 5 bases and J shed 7 bases, with 12 bases lying between them. CDR3 sequence: CSVWAGVNEQFF. In nucleotides, the CDR3 is TGCAGCGTTTGGGCAGGGGTGAATGAGCAGTTCTTC.

The chain is built from TRBV2 and TRBJ2-4; D might be TRBD1 (5 bases). This CDR3 region has 13 residues. Germline V gene lookup returns CDR1 SNHLY and CDR2 FYNNEI. The V and J ends lost 7 bases and 5 bases respectively, with 12 bases between them. The CDR3 sequence: CASKGRAQNIQYF. CDR3 in DNA: TGTGCCAGCAAAGGCAGGGCCCAAAACATTCAGTACTTC. The whole variable domain, remainder taken from reference TRBV2 and TRBJ2-4, is EPEVTQTPSHQVTQMGQEVILRCVPISNHLYFYWYRQILGQKVEFLVSFYNNEISEKSEIFDDQFSVERPDGSNFTLKIRSTKLEDSAMYFCASKGRAQNIQYFGAGTRLSVL.

The chain recombines TRBV4-1 with TRBJ2-5; D is possibly TRBD1 or TRBD2 (5 bases each). V lost 3 bases and J lost 5, with 16 bases in between. This CDR3 region has 15 residues. From germline, CDR1 is MGHRA and CDR2 YSYEKL. The CDR3 region has the DNA TGCGCCAGCAGCCAGGGACCCCCGTTAGCGGAGACCCAGTACTTC. Translation: CASSQGPPLAETQYF.